These 27 T cell receptor beta chains originate from one sample sequenced in a study of PD-1 blockade in classical Hodgkin lymphoma. In every patient, relapse followed autologous stem cell transplantation, while exposure to brentuximab vedotin differed. The protocol was immunoSEQ multiplex PCR, while the TCRdb copy is restricted to in-frame clones and leaves out a portion. There are some 41,000 clones in the sample; around 72% occur only once, and under 3.5% lies in the top ten. Sequenced here: peripheral blood mononuclear cells (PBMCs), sampled before the second cycle of nivolumab. All receptors come from a human donor with classical Hodgkin lymphoma.

V is TRBV28 and J is TRBJ2-7; D is possibly TRBD1 (5 bases). Germline-derived CDR1 and CDR2 are MDHEN and SYDVKM. V lost 3 bases and J lost 2, with 11 bases in between. This CDR3 contains 14 residues. The CDR3 DNA reads as TGTGCCAGCAGTTTGGAAGGGGCCGCCTACGAGCAGTACTTC. Translating gives CASSLEGAAYEQYF.

V and J are TRBV4-2 and TRBJ2-3; 11 bases are a match to TRBD2. CDR1 and CDR2 from the germline V gene are LGHNA and YNFKEQ. J lost 0 bases, V lost 0 bases, and 5 bases had no gene match. This CDR3 has 18 residues. Here the CDR3 DNA reads TGTGCCAGCAGCCAAGATGCTAGCGGGGGGCAAAGCACAGATACGCAGTATTTT. This encodes CASSQDASGGQSTDTQYF.

V usage is TRBV9 and J usage is TRBJ1-1; no definite D call. Trimming pared 4 bases from V and 1 base from J, leaving 5 bases between. The CDR3 is 12 amino acids. Germline CDR1 and CDR2: SGDLS and YYNGEE. CDR3 sequence reads: CASSLPNTEAFF. CDR3 nucleotide sequence: TGTGCCAGCAGCCTTCCGAACACTGAAGCTTTCTTT.

The chain has TRBV7-6 and TRBJ2-1; 13 bases fit TRBD2. Germline V gene sequence: CDR1 SGHVS, CDR2 FNYEAQ. CDR3 size: 15 residues. After removal of 3 bases from V and 7 bases from J, the junction contained 3 bases not matched to a gene. As DNA, the CDR3 is TGTGCCAGCAGCTTTGGACTAGCGGGGGAGAATGAGCAGTTCTTC. Translation gives CASSFGLAGENEQFF.

This clone was seen a handful of times. CDR3 sequence: CAWSFVGTGHYEQYF. In nucleotides, the CDR3 is TGTGCCTGGAGCTTTGTGGGGACAGGGCACTACGAGCAGTACTTC. J is TRBJ2-7 and V is TRBV30; 9 nucleotides match TRBD1. V dropped 3 bases and J dropped 3; count of bases not matched to a gene: 9. CDR3 length: 15 residues. Germline-derived CDR1 and CDR2 are GTSNPN and SVGIG (reference sequence).

This chain uses TRBV16 with TRBJ2-1, with 10 bases aligning to TRBD2. Germline V lookup: CDR1 KGHSY, CDR2 FQNENV. This CDR3 has 21 amino acids. V shed 2 bases and J 0 bases; nucleotides not matched to a gene: 16. For the CDR3, the DNA is TGTGCCAGCAGCCAACCTACCGGCGCTAGCGGGAGTACCCACTCCTACAATGAGCAGTTCTTC. Translating it yields CASSQPTGASGSTHSYNEQFF.

The V and J genes are TRBV10-3 and TRBJ2-1; unclear D gene. V was clipped by 6 bases and J by 10 bases, with 13 bases between them. This CDR3 contains 12 residues. Germline V gene lookup returns CDR1 ENHRY and CDR2 SYGVKD. The CDR3 here is CAIRTKSSEQFF. CDR3 nucleotide sequence: TGTGCCATCAGAACCAAAAGTAGCGAGCAGTTCTTC.

The rearrangement links TRBV19 to TRBJ2-5, with D tentatively TRBD2 (5 bases). Trimming cost V 3 bases and J 2 bases, with 13 bases left between them. The CDR3 length is 15 residues. Germline CDR1 and CDR2: LNHDA and SQIVND (reference sequence). CDR3 bases: TGTGCCAGTAGTATCTGGGAAGCGGATCAAGAGACCCAGTACTTC. Translation: CASSIWEADQETQYF.

This sequence joins TRBV7-9 and TRBJ2-7; perhaps TRBD2 as D (5 bases). This CDR3 is built from 10 residues. Per the germline V gene, CDR1 is SEHNR and CDR2 is FQNEAQ (reference sequence). The germline V and J ends were trimmed by 4 bases and 7 bases, with 5 bases remaining between them. The DNA of the CDR3 is TGTGCCAGCAGCTCGGGGGAGCAGTACTTC. Translating it yields CASSSGEQYF.

CDR3 region: CASSSNRVAYEQYF. The CDR3, as DNA: TGTGCCAGCAGCTCGAACAGGGTCGCCTACGAGCAGTACTTC. This chain uses TRBV7-2 with TRBJ2-7; D possibly corresponds to TRBD1 (6 bases). The CDR3 totals 14 residues. Germline values: CDR1 SGHTA, CDR2 FQGNSA. Trimming took off 4 bases at V and 2 bases at J, with 12 bases between the two ends.

The CDR3 region is CASRGDRTSYNEQFF. For the CDR3, the DNA is TGTGCCAGCAGGGGGGACAGGACCTCCTACAATGAGCAGTTCTTC. The rearrangement links TRBV7-2 to TRBJ2-1, with 8 bases matching TRBD1. The CDR3 runs to 15 residues. V gave up 6 bases and J gave up 0 bases; unmatched junction bases: 4. The V gene's germline CDR1 is SGHTA and CDR2 FQGNSA.

The V and J genes are TRBV2 and TRBJ2-1; D is ambiguous. The germline V gene has CDR1 SNHLY and CDR2 FYNNEI. The CDR3 sequence is 12 residues long. With 5 bases removed from V and 7 bases from J, the gap between germline ends came to 9 bases. This CDR3 is CASSSYVNEQFF. In DNA, the CDR3 is TGTGCCAGCAGTTCATATGTAAATGAGCAGTTCTTC. Supplemented by reference TRBV2 and TRBJ2-1, the full variable domain reads EPEVTQTPSHQVTQMGQEVILRCVPISNHLYFYWYRQILGQKVEFLVSFYNNEISEKSEIFDDQFSVERPDGSNFTLKIRSTKLEDSAMYFCASSSYVNEQFFGPGTRLTVL.

In its sample, this clone was seen a few times. This chain uses TRBV19 with TRBJ1-2, with 8 bases lining up with TRBD1. The junction had 6 bases not matched to a gene; V was cut back by 11 bases and J by 1 base. Per the germline V gene, CDR1 is LNHDA and CDR2 is SQIVND (reference sequence). The CDR3 loop spans 13 amino acids. The CDR3 DNA is TGTGCCGGATGGACAGGGAATAACTATGGCTACACCTTC. Its protein product is CAGWTGNNYGYTF.

This clone was counted a single time. V gene TRBV6-6 combines with J gene TRBJ2-2; no firm D call. The CDR3 spans 16 residues. Trimming took 0 bases from V and 2 from J, leaving 10 bases between them. Germline loops: CDR1 MNHNY, CDR2 SVGAGI (reference sequence). Written as DNA, the CDR3 is TGTGCCAGCAGTTACTCGGGGAACTATAACACCGGGGAGCTGTTTTTT. Translated: CASSYSGNYNTGELFF.

The chain recombines TRBV7-6 with TRBJ2-1; the D is unclear. V was pared by 1 base and J by 6 bases, with 10 bases between. CDR1 is SGHVS and CDR2 is FNYEAQ in the germline V gene. This CDR3 has 14 residues. CDR3 residues: CASSLGALSNEQFF. As DNA, the CDR3 is TGTGCCAGCAGCTTAGGGGCATTGAGCAATGAGCAGTTCTTC. Supplemented by reference TRBV7-6 and TRBJ2-1, the full variable domain reads GAGVSQSPRYKVTKRGQDVALRCDPISGHVSLYWYRQALGQGPEFLTYFNYEAQQDKSGLPNDRFSAERPEGSISTLTIQRTEQRDSAMYRCASSLGALSNEQFFGPGTRLTVL.

A word on this clone: The junction and the germline gene differ at one end; a read error may be behind it. In the same sample, other DNA sequences code for this CDR3. This CDR3 is CASSDTGASSYNEQFF. In DNA form, the CDR3 reads TGTGCCAGCAGTGATACGGGGGCAAGCTCCTACAATGAACAGTTCTTC. This chain connects TRBV9 to TRBJ2-1; D tentatively fits TRBD1 or TRBD2 (6 bases each). The CDR3 length is 16 residues. CDR1 and CDR2 from the germline V gene are SGDLS and YYNGEE.

The chain couples TRBV7-6 to TRBJ2-1, with TRBD2 identical over 13 bases. The CDR3 is made up of 15 amino acids. Per germline, CDR1 SGHVS and CDR2 FNYEAQ. The ends lost 8 bases at V and 6 bases at J; junction bases unmatched: 7. The CDR3 bases are TGTGCCAGCCAATTAACTAGCGGGGGGGCCAATGAGCAGTTCTTC. Translated, it gives CASQLTSGGANEQFF.

The gene calls are TRBV6-5 and TRBJ2-7, with D unclear. Trimming removed 2 bases at V and 5 bases at J, with 10 bases between. The CDR3 has 13 amino acids. Germline V gene sequence: CDR1 MNHEY, CDR2 SVGAGI. CDR3 protein: CASSYSTVNEQYF. The CDR3 region has the DNA TGTGCCAGCAGTTACAGTACAGTTAACGAGCAGTACTTC.

For this clone: Distinct nucleotide sequences in the sample also encode this CDR3. The chain uses TRBV28 and TRBJ1-5; maybe TRBD1 (6 bases). Trimming removed 7 bases from V and 2 bases from J, with 6 bases in between. The length of the CDR3 is 12 residues. CDR1 is MDHEN and CDR2 is SYDVKM in the germline V gene. CDR3 loop: CASTGGNQPQHF. DNA for the CDR3: TGTGCCAGCACAGGGGGCAATCAGCCCCAGCATTTT.

The rearrangement joins TRBV7-7 to TRBJ2-2, with 7 bases that match TRBD1. The trim removed 1 base at V and 4 bases at J, leaving 9 bases unmatched. This CDR3 has 17 residues. From germline, CDR1 is SSHAT and CDR2 FNYEAQ (reference sequence). The CDR3 here is CASSLEIGGWSTGELFF. The CDR3 DNA is TGTGCCAGCAGCTTAGAGATAGGGGGCTGGAGCACCGGGGAGCTGTTTTTT.

This chain connects TRBV19 to TRBJ2-7, with 7 bases matching TRBD1. From germline, CDR1 is LNHDA and CDR2 SQIVND (reference sequence). The CDR3 runs to 14 residues. V shed 7 bases, J shed 2 bases, and the junction held 8 bases outside the gene matches. This CDR3 is CASTPGTATYEQYF. DNA for the CDR3: TGTGCCAGTACCCCCGGGACAGCGACCTACGAGCAGTACTTC.

This clone was recorded only once. The chain has TRBV2 and TRBJ2-7; D call uncertain. There are 15 residues in the CDR3. Between the trimmed V and J ends, which lost 5 bases and 3 bases, there was a span of 17 bases. The germline V gene encodes CDR1 SNHLY and CDR2 FYNNEI. CDR3 protein: CASSNEAKILYEQYF. CDR3 nucleotide sequence: TGTGCCAGCAGTAATGAGGCTAAAATCCTCTACGAGCAGTACTTC.

This chain joins TRBV5-4 and TRBJ1-1, with D possibly being TRBD1 (5 bases). The length of the CDR3 is 14 residues. Trimming took off 1 base at V and 2 bases at J, with 9 bases between the two ends. The germline gives CDR1 SGHNT, CDR2 YYREEE (reference sequence). CDR3 region: CASSLIGVNTEAFF. DNA of the CDR3: TGTGCCAGCAGCTTGATAGGGGTAAACACTGAAGCTTTCTTT. The whole variable domain, remainder taken from reference TRBV5-4 and TRBJ1-1, is ETGVTQSPTHLIKTRGQQVTLRCSSQSGHNTVSWYQQALGQGPQFIFQYYREEENGRGNFPPRFSGLQFPNYSSELNVNALELDDSALYLCASSLIGVNTEAFFGQGTRLTVV.

The chain employs TRBV2 and TRBJ2-7; 14 nucleotides match TRBD2. This CDR3 contains 14 residues. The V segment lost 5 bases and the J segment 5 bases; nucleotides outside the gene matches: 2. Germline V CDR1 and CDR2: SNHLY, FYNNEI. For the CDR3, the DNA is TGTGCCAGCAGTCGACTAGCGGGAGGGCACGAGCAGTACTTC. Encoded protein: CASSRLAGGHEQYF. Based on the CDR3 plus reference TRBV2 and TRBJ2-7, the full variable domain is EPEVTQTPSHQVTQMGQEVILRCVPISNHLYFYWYRQILGQKVEFLVSFYNNEISEKSEIFDDQFSVERPDGSNFTLKIRSTKLEDSAMYFCASSRLAGGHEQYFGPGTRLTVT.

The chain uses TRBV7-2 and TRBJ1-5; possible D gene TRBD1, 5 bases. The CDR3 covers 16 residues. Germline-derived CDR1 and CDR2 are SGHTA and FQGNSA. V was trimmed by 1 base and J by 2 bases, leaving 12 bases between them. The CDR3 loop is CASSLEAGRGNQPQHF. CDR3 sequence (DNA): TGTGCCAGCAGCTTAGAAGCAGGGCGAGGCAATCAGCCCCAGCATTTT.

The chain uses TRBV10-3 and TRBJ2-2; D is unresolved. CDR1 is ENHRY, CDR2 SYGVKD, per germline. V dropped 8 bases and J dropped 0 bases, with 13 bases sitting between them. The CDR3 loop spans 15 amino acids. The CDR3 DNA reads TGTGCCATCCGTTCGGGTACTTCGAACACCGGGGAGCTGTTTTTT. Encoded protein: CAIRSGTSNTGELFF.

This clone has only a few counts. This sequence joins TRBV5-1 and TRBJ1-1; perhaps TRBD1 as D (5 bases). This CDR3 is built from 13 residues. CDR1 is SGHRS and CDR2 is YFSETQ in the germline V gene. V dropped 0 bases and J dropped 4 bases, with 7 bases sitting between them. In DNA, the CDR3 is TGCGCCAGCAGCTTGGGTGGGGCCACTGAAGCTTTCTTT. This translates into CASSLGGATEAFF.